The 30 T cell receptor beta chains given below trace back to one sample, sequenced in a study of T cells in Graves' hyperthyroidism and ophthalmopathy. Template material for amplifying TCR beta CDR3 regions consisted of RNA transcripts. The TCR CDR3 was amplified in a first-round RT-PCR using the HTBI primer set. TCRdb reanalysed the multiplex PCR reads using MiXCR and keeps one entry per CDR3 protein. The sample has 700,000 to 950,000 distinct CDR3 sequences, about a third seen once; the top ten hold around 31%. Sequencing was done on a sample of blood. These receptors were obtained from a woman in her thirties or forties with Graves' hyperthyroidism.

In its sample, this clonotype was seen a few times. The chain employs TRBV7-3 and TRBJ2-2; the D gene could be TRBD1 or TRBD2 (5 bases each). The CDR3 has 15 residues. Germline CDR1 and CDR2: SGHTA and FQGTGA. V was pared by 6 bases and J by 5 bases, with 16 bases between. CDR3: CASSWDPQGTGELFF. CDR3 DNA: TGTGCCAGCAGTTGGGACCCACAAGGAACCGGGGAGCTGTTTTTT.

The rearrangement joins TRBV19 to TRBJ1-2; D gene uncertain. Germline V CDR1 and CDR2: LNHDA, SQIVND (reference sequence). The CDR3 loop spans 15 amino acids. Trimming removed 7 bases at V and 7 bases at J, with 22 bases between. The CDR3 loop reads CASTGRALGSGGYTF. CDR3 in DNA: TGTGCCAGTACAGGTCGGGCACTGGGGAGCGGTGGCTACACCTTC.

This clonotype has ten or more counts. The gene calls are TRBV12-3 or TRBV12-4 and TRBJ1-2; the D gene is possibly TRBD1 (6 bases). This CDR3 region has 14 residues. Trimming took 5 bases from V and 7 from J, leaving 17 bases between them. In DNA form, the CDR3 reads TGTGCCAGCAGTCCCGGACAGAGGCGATCTGGCTACACCTTC. It specifies CASSPGQRRSGYTF.

This clonotype showed up many times. The chain carries TRBV20-1 and TRBJ2-7, with D uncertain. V lost 3 bases to trimming and J lost 3 bases, with 9 bases between them. Germline CDR1 is DFQATT and CDR2 is SNEGSKA (reference sequence). This CDR3 spans 12 amino acids. CDR3 in DNA: TGCAGTGCTAGGTTCACGAGCTACGAGCAGTACTTC. Its translation: CSARFTSYEQYF.

This sequence joins TRBV29-1 and TRBJ2-3; tentative D call: TRBD2 (5 bases). CDR3 size: 15 residues. Trimming left V 6 bases short and J 6 bases short, with 22 bases between. Germline V CDR1 and CDR2: SQVTM, ANQGSEA. CDR3 protein: CSVRGKAGMGDTQYF. The CDR3 bases are TGCAGCGTGAGAGGGAAGGCCGGGATGGGCGATACGCAGTATTTT.

This sequence joins TRBV5-1 and TRBJ1-2, with 9 bases aligning to TRBD1. The CDR3 is 16 amino acids. Trimming cost V 4 bases and J 2 bases; bases outside gene matches: 9. Per the germline V gene, CDR1 is SGHRS and CDR2 is YFSETQ. DNA for the CDR3: TGCGCCAGCAGCCGATCCGGGACAGGGAGCAACTATGGCTACACCTTC. It specifies CASSRSGTGSNYGYTF.

The chain recombines TRBV9 with TRBJ2-7; D might be TRBD2 (7 bases). Germline loops: CDR1 SGDLS, CDR2 YYNGEE. Trimming pared 0 bases from V and 0 bases from J, leaving 16 bases between. The CDR3 has 17 amino acids. The CDR3 DNA reads TGTGCCAGCAGCGTAGATGGGGGGGGCCTGAGCTCCTACGAGCAGTACTTC. It is translated as CASSVDGGGLSSYEQYF.

In this sample, this clonotype turned up many times. This rearrangement joins TRBV18 to TRBJ2-7; tentatively, D is TRBD2 (7 bases). Germline lookup yields CDR1 KGHSH and CDR2 LQKENI. Trimming pared 0 bases from V and 6 bases from J, leaving 9 bases between. The CDR3 has 13 residues. This CDR3 is CASSPPGGGEQYF. The CDR3 coding sequence is TGTGCCAGCTCACCACCGGGAGGGGGCGAGCAGTACTTC.

This clonotype was detected only a few times. The V and J genes are TRBV7-2 and TRBJ2-7; 7 bases agree with TRBD1. The J segment lost 0 bases and the V segment lost 5 bases, leaving 7 bases of the junction unmatched. The germline V gene has CDR1 SGHTA and CDR2 FQGNSA. The CDR3 runs 15 residues. CDR3 bases: TGTGCCAGCAGCGTTACAGGGGCGGGCTCCTACGAGCAGTACTTC. It yields the protein CASSVTGAGSYEQYF.

The chain carries TRBV29-1 and TRBJ2-7; D possibly matches TRBD1 or TRBD2 (6 bases each). The V end lost 1 base, the J end lost 5 bases, and 15 bases lay between the germline ends. This CDR3 contains 14 residues. Germline V gene data show CDR1 as SQVTM and CDR2 as ANQGSEA. The CDR3 sequence: CSVEAGAGLNEQYF. Here the CDR3 DNA reads TGCAGCGTTGAAGCGGGGGCAGGTCTGAACGAGCAGTACTTC.

This clonotype was recorded many times. The chain couples TRBV29-1 to TRBJ1-3; D call uncertain. V lost 4 bases to trimming and J lost 2 bases, with 9 bases between them. This CDR3 region has 13 residues. Looked up from germline, CDR1 is SQVTM and CDR2 is ANQGSEA. The CDR3 loop is CSVAGSTGNTIYF. In DNA, the CDR3 is TGCAGCGTTGCGGGATCCACTGGAAACACCATATATTTT.

In this sample, this clonotype turned up a few times. The chain couples TRBV7-2 to TRBJ2-3, with a weak D call TRBD2 (5 bases). V was cut by 4 bases and J by 0 bases, with 8 bases left in between. The CDR3 covers 14 residues. CDR1 and CDR2 (germline): SGHTA, FQGNSA. CDR3: CASSSRESTDTQYF. CDR3 DNA sequence: TGTGCCAGCAGCTCAAGGGAGAGCACAGATACGCAGTATTTT.

The genes are TRBV11-2 and TRBJ2-5; D might be TRBD1 or TRBD2, each matching 5 bases. Germline V gives CDR1 SGHAT, CDR2 FQNNGV. Trimming cost V 4 bases and J 1 base, with 10 bases left between them. The CDR3 contains 14 residues. CDR3 residues: CASSYRGRQETQYF. In DNA, the CDR3 is TGTGCCAGCAGCTACCGGGGACGCCAAGAGACCCAGTACTTC.

V usage is TRBV29-1 and J usage is TRBJ2-7; 9 bases line up with TRBD1. CDR1 is SQVTM and CDR2 is ANQGSEA in the germline V gene. Trimming at V came to 8 bases and at J to 6 bases, leaving 11 bases not matched to a gene. The CDR3 is 13 residues long. The CDR3 protein is CSQDWDRVGEQYF. Here the CDR3 DNA reads TGCAGCCAAGACTGGGACAGGGTGGGCGAGCAGTACTTC.

This clonotype was seen many times. This chain's CDR3 is CATSDSQEMGYGYTF. CDR3 bases: TGTGCCACCAGTGATTCACAGGAGATGGGCTATGGCTACACCTTC. The gene calls are TRBV24-1 and TRBJ1-2; a possible D gene is TRBD1 (5 bases). Germline loops: CDR1 KGHDR, CDR2 SFDVKD. V was trimmed by 2 bases and J by 4 bases, leaving 13 bases between them. The CDR3 runs to 15 residues.

The chain links TRBV27 to TRBJ1-1, with D unclear. V lost 2 bases, J lost 3 bases, and 10 bases lay in between. The germline gives CDR1 MNHEY, CDR2 SMNVEV (reference sequence). The CDR3 is made up of 14 amino acids. The CDR3, as DNA: TGTGCCAGCAGTTTACGCGGGGAGGACACTGAAGCTTTCTTT. Amino acid sequence: CASSLRGEDTEAFF.

The V gene is TRBV7-2, the J gene TRBJ2-2; D ambiguous. The germline CDR1 and CDR2 sequences are SGHTA and FQGNSA. Trimming shortened V by 1 base and J by 0 bases, and 9 bases separated the two germline ends. This CDR3 has 16 residues. CDR3 in amino acids: CASSLGFFTNTGELFF. CDR3 bases: TGTGCCAGCAGCTTAGGGTTTTTTACGAACACCGGGGAGCTGTTTTTT. Using reference TRBV7-2 and TRBJ2-2 for the parts outside the CDR3, the full variable domain is GAGVSQSPSNKVTEKGKDVELRCDPISGHTALYWYRQSLGQGLEFLIYFQGNSAPDKSGLPSDRFSAERTGGSVSTLTIQRTQQEDSAVYLCASSLGFFTNTGELFFGEGSRLTVL.

V usage is TRBV9 and J usage is TRBJ1-5, with 9 positions matching TRBD1. V lost 2 bases to trimming and J lost 6 bases; unmatched junction nucleotides: 9. Germline-derived CDR1 and CDR2 are SGDLS and YYNGEE. The CDR3 covers 16 residues. In DNA, the CDR3 is TGTGCCAGCAGCGTGTCCGGGACAGGGTTCGGTCAGCCCCAGCATTTT. It specifies CASSVSGTGFGQPQHF. Full variable domain (missing parts from reference TRBV9 and TRBJ1-5): DSGVTQTPKHLITATGQRVTLRCSPRSGDLSVYWYQQSLDQGLQFLIQYYNGEERAKGNILERFSAQQFPDLHSELNLSSLELGDSALYFCASSVSGTGFGQPQHFGDGTRLSIL.

With respect to this clonotype: A read error may produce the germline difference seen at one junction end. The chain employs TRBV4-3 and TRBJ2-5; TRBD1 matches at 7 bases. CDR1 and CDR2 (germline): LGHNA, YSLEER. The CDR3 length is 16 residues. CDR3 residues: CASNQDTTGVWQTQYF. The CDR3, as DNA: TGCGCCAGCAACCAAGATACTACAGGGGTGTGGCAGACCCAGTACTTC.

This clonotype has ten or more counts. The V and J genes are TRBV15 and TRBJ1-2; D is ambiguous. The CDR3 runs 11 residues. V lost 5 bases, J lost 4 bases, and 5 bases lay in between. CDR1 LNHNV and CDR2 YYDKDF come from the germline V gene (reference sequence). The CDR3 protein is CATSGSYGYTF. The CDR3 DNA sequence: TGTGCCACCAGCGGATCCTATGGCTACACCTTC. The full variable domain, rest sourced from reference TRBV15 and TRBJ1-2, is DAMVIQNPRYQVTQFGKPVTLSCSQTLNHNVMYWYQQKSSQAPKLLFHYYDKDFNNEADTPDNFQSRRPNTSFCFLDIRSPGLGDTAMYLCATSGSYGYTFGSGTRLTVV.

The CDR3 sequence is CASSGRGEYGYTF. The CDR3 coding sequence is TGTGCCAGCAGCGGGCGGGGAGAGTATGGCTACACCTTC. J is TRBJ1-2 and V is TRBV7-2; the D is unclear. Germline CDR1 SGHTA, CDR2 FQGNSA. V was pared by 5 bases and J by 5 bases, with 12 bases between. The CDR3 sequence is 13 residues long.

The table lists this clonotype with many counts. V is TRBV29-1 and J is TRBJ2-7; D not resolved. The length of the CDR3 is 13 residues. V was clipped by 7 bases and J by 3 bases, with 16 bases between them. The V gene's germline CDR1 is SQVTM and CDR2 ANQGSEA. DNA for the CDR3: TGCAGCGCCCTGACAAGGCCCATCTACGAGCAGTACTTC. Translating gives CSALTRPIYEQYF.

This clonotype was seen many times. This chain uses TRBV10-3 with TRBJ2-6, with TRBD1 as a possible D gene (6 bases). This CDR3 is built from 15 residues. Germline CDR1 is ENHRY and CDR2 is SYGVKD. Trimming shortened V by 4 bases and J by 3 bases, and 10 bases separated the two germline ends. As DNA, the CDR3 is TGTGCCATCAGTGCCAGGGGAGATGGGGCCAACGTCCTGACTTTC. Translation gives CAISARGDGANVLTF.

The chain uses TRBV4-1 and TRBJ2-5; 7 bases agree with TRBD1. Per the germline V gene, CDR1 is MGHRA and CDR2 is YSYEKL. The CDR3 has 15 residues. After removal of 4 bases from V and 5 bases from J, the junction contained 10 bases not matched to a gene. DNA of the CDR3: TGCGCCAGCAGCCCGCTACAGGGGATTGCGGAGACCCAGTACTTC. Amino acid sequence: CASSPLQGIAETQYF.

This clonotype was recorded at least ten times. The chain couples TRBV7-9 to TRBJ1-2; D is uncertain. This CDR3 is 12 amino acids long. V dropped 5 bases and J dropped 7 bases, with 11 bases sitting between them. Germline assignment: CDR1 SEHNR and CDR2 FQNEAQ (reference sequence). CDR3 amino acids: CASSDRVSGYTF. DNA for the CDR3: TGTGCCAGCAGCGACCGCGTCTCTGGCTACACCTTC.

The rearrangement links TRBV5-1 to TRBJ1-2, with unresolved D. The CDR3 sequence is 13 residues long. Germline CDR1 is SGHRS and CDR2 is YFSETQ. Trimming left V 7 bases short and J 3 bases short, with 13 bases between. CDR3 loop: CASRDGSDYGYTF. CDR3 sequence (DNA): TGCGCCAGCCGTGATGGCAGTGACTATGGCTACACCTTC. The variable domain in full, completed from reference TRBV5-1 and TRBJ1-2, reads KAGVTQTPRYLIKTRGQQVTLSCSPISGHRSVSWYQQTPGQGLQFLFEYFSETQRNKGNFPGRFSGRQFSNSRSEMNVSTLELGDSALYLCASRDGSDYGYTFGSGTRLTVV.

The rearrangement links TRBV5-1 to TRBJ2-6; 7 nucleotides match TRBD2. Germline V gene lookup returns CDR1 SGHRS and CDR2 YFSETQ. Trimming cost V 4 bases and J 4 bases; bases outside gene matches: 5. The CDR3 length is 15 residues. The DNA for the CDR3 is TGCGCCAGCAGCCCCGGCGGGGGAGGGGCCAACGTCCTGACTTTC. This encodes CASSPGGGGANVLTF.

Only a few counts were recorded for this clonotype. The genes are TRBV20-1 and TRBJ1-5, with D possibly being TRBD1 (6 bases). The ends were cut back, 6 bases at V and 3 bases at J, with 18 bases in the middle. Germline values: CDR1 DFQATT, CDR2 SNEGSKA (reference sequence). The CDR3 runs to 15 residues. CDR3 protein: CSASSTGANNQPQHF. CDR3 in DNA: TGCAGTGCAAGCTCGACAGGAGCCAACAATCAGCCCCAGCATTTT.

The V and J genes are TRBV6-4 and TRBJ1-6; D might be TRBD1 (6 bases). This CDR3 contains 14 residues. Germline V CDR1 and CDR2: MRHNA, SNTAGT. Deletions cut 6 bases from V and 8 bases from J, with 14 bases between. The CDR3 nucleotides read TGTGCCAGCAGGGAAGGGGGACCAGATTCACCCCTCCACTTT. It specifies CASREGGPDSPLHF.

The sample holds a few counts of this clonotype. As DNA, the CDR3 is TGTGCCAGCAGCTCCGGACTTCCGAGCTCTGGAAACACCATATATTTT. This gives the protein CASSSGLPSSGNTIYF. This chain links TRBV11-2 with TRBJ1-3; no firm D call. The CDR3 covers 16 residues. Germline V CDR1 and CDR2: SGHAT, FQNNGV. Trimming stripped 4 bases from V and 0 bases from J, with 13 bases between.